One and the same sample provided the 25 T cell receptor beta chains below, sequenced in a study of cytomegalovirus exposure and HLA in healthy donors. PCR amplification relied on 60 Vbeta primers (plus 13 Jbeta primers). Only in-frame clones appear in the TCRdb table, and some are missing; sequencing was by immunoSEQ multiplex PCR. This table holds about 150,000 clones, about two thirds found once. Sequencing was done on a sample of PBMCs. These receptors came from a woman between 18 and 30 years old in good health and CMV-seronegative.

This clone was counted only a few times. The V gene is TRBV27, the J gene TRBJ2-3; a possible D gene is TRBD1 (6 bases). CDR1 is MNHEY, CDR2 SMNVEV, per germline (reference sequence). Trimming took 4 bases from V and 4 from J, leaving 9 bases between them. This CDR3 comprises 13 residues. The CDR3 DNA sequence: TGTGCCAGCAGTTGGAAGGGGGCAGATACGCAGTATTTT. This translates into CASSWKGADTQYF.

The table lists this clone with a few counts. This chain links TRBV5-6 with TRBJ1-1; D may be TRBD1 (5 bases). The CDR3 is 14 amino acids. The V end was cut by 5 bases, the J end by 5 bases, with 16 bases between. In germline, CDR1 is SGHDT, CDR2 YYEEEE. The CDR3 loop is CASRAGREWTEAFF. The CDR3 bases are TGTGCCAGCAGGGCAGGGCGGGAGTGGACTGAAGCTTTCTTT.

The chain links TRBV25-1 to TRBJ2-2; D might be TRBD1 (7 bases). Deletions cut 6 bases from V and 3 bases from J, with 14 bases between. The CDR3 totals 15 residues. CDR1 and CDR2 from the germline V gene are MGHDK and SYGVNS. In DNA, the CDR3 is TGTGCCAGCAGCCGGGGGCAGGGGGACACCGGGGAGCTGTTTTTT. Protein product: CASSRGQGDTGELFF.

V and J are TRBV29-1 and TRBJ1-2; D is uncertain. CDR3 length: 13 amino acids. V lost 3 bases and J lost 8, with 16 bases in between. Germline V gene sequence: CDR1 SQVTM, CDR2 ANQGSEA. CDR3 loop: CSVDFGRSGGYTF. CDR3 coding DNA: TGCAGCGTTGATTTTGGGAGGTCAGGCGGCTACACCTTC.

This clone was recorded a few times. V gene TRBV11-2 combines with J gene TRBJ1-6, with D possibly TRBD1 on 5 matching bases. The CDR3 runs 15 residues. The V gene lost 1 base and the J gene lost 10 bases, with 14 bases spanning the gap. Germline V gene lookup returns CDR1 SGHAT and CDR2 FQNNGV. CDR3 sequence (DNA): TGTGCCAGCAGCTTAGTGTCTCAGGGAGGATCACCCCTCCACTTT. It specifies CASSLVSQGGSPLHF.

This chain connects TRBV7-3 to TRBJ2-1; D is uncertain. In germline, CDR1 is SGHTA, CDR2 FQGTGA. The CDR3 covers 13 residues. With 5 bases removed from V and 9 bases from J, the gap between germline ends came to 14 bases. The CDR3 region has the DNA TGTGCCAGCAGCCCCTCCCCTAGTCTTGAGCAGTTCTTC. Translated, it gives CASSPSPSLEQFF.

The CDR3 loop is CASSQLLAVFGNTIYF. The CDR3 region has the DNA TGCGCCAGCAGCCAACTACTGGCGGTGTTTGGAAACACCATATATTTT. The chain links TRBV4-1 to TRBJ1-3; D not resolved. CDR3 size: 16 residues. In germline, CDR1 is MGHRA, CDR2 YSYEKL. Trimming removed 2 bases from V and 3 bases from J, with 14 bases in between.

The chain links TRBV6-6 to TRBJ2-3, with 12 bases aligning to TRBD2. Germline lookup yields CDR1 MNHNY and CDR2 SVGAGI (reference sequence). The V segment lost 5 bases and the J segment 4 bases; nucleotides outside the gene matches: 7. The CDR3 consists of 16 residues. The CDR3 loop reads CASSSASGRASDTQYF. CDR3 DNA: TGTGCCAGCAGTAGCGCTAGCGGGAGGGCCTCAGATACGCAGTATTTT.

This clone was found once. This sample includes further DNA sequences coding for the same CDR3. As DNA, the CDR3 is TGTGCCAGCAGCCTAGGGGGCTACGAGCAGTACTTC. The encoded protein is CASSLGGYEQYF. The J gene is TRBJ2-7, the V gene TRBV28; the D gene is possibly TRBD1 (6 bases). Germline V gives CDR1 MDHEN, CDR2 SYDVKM. Between the trimmed V and J ends, which lost 6 bases and 3 bases, there was a span of 9 bases. CDR3 length: 12 amino acids. The complete variable domain, with remaining parts taken from reference TRBV28 and TRBJ2-7, reads DVKVTQSSRYLVKRTGEKVFLECVQDMDHENMFWYRQDPGLGLRLIYFSYDVKMKEKGDIPEGYSVSREKKERFSLILESASTNQTSMYLCASSLGGYEQYFGPGTRLTVT.

The chain has TRBV7-2 and TRBJ1-2; no clear D. Germline V CDR1 and CDR2: SGHTA, FQGNSA. CDR3 length: 15 residues. Trimming stripped 4 bases from V and 2 bases from J, with 14 bases between. The CDR3 protein is CASSSRPGNNYGYTF. The CDR3 DNA sequence: TGTGCCAGCAGCTCTCGCCCGGGGAACAACTATGGCTACACCTTC. Based on the CDR3 plus reference TRBV7-2 and TRBJ1-2, the full variable domain is GAGVSQSPSNKVTEKGKDVELRCDPISGHTALYWYRQSLGQGLEFLIYFQGNSAPDKSGLPSDRFSAERTGGSVSTLTIQRTQQEDSAVYLCASSSRPGNNYGYTFGSGTRLTVV.

This rearrangement joins TRBV4-2 to TRBJ1-1; TRBD1 matches at 9 bases. J gave up 2 bases and V 4 bases, and 2 bases lay outside the gene matches. This CDR3 contains 14 residues. Germline V gene data show CDR1 as LGHNA and CDR2 as YNFKEQ. Written as DNA, the CDR3 is TGTGCCAGCAGCCCGGGACAGGGAAACACTGAAGCTTTCTTT. Protein sequence: CASSPGQGNTEAFF.

The J gene is TRBJ2-1, the V gene TRBV7-9; D possibly corresponds to TRBD1 (7 bases). V gave up 7 bases and J gave up 2 bases, with 15 bases separating them. CDR1 and CDR2 from the germline V gene are SEHNR and FQNEAQ (reference sequence). CDR3 length: 15 residues. CDR3 amino acids: CASTPRGTAYNEQFF. The CDR3 nucleotides are TGTGCCAGCACCCCCCGCGGGACAGCCTACAATGAGCAGTTCTTC.

This chain joins TRBV27 and TRBJ1-1; the match to TRBD1 covers 8 bases. The CDR3 is 15 amino acids. Germline lookup yields CDR1 MNHEY and CDR2 SMNVEV (reference sequence). Trimming at V came to 6 bases and at J to 1 base, leaving 7 bases not matched to a gene. The CDR3 sequence is CASSQNDRGNTEAFF. CDR3 nucleotide sequence: TGTGCCAGCAGCCAAAACGACAGGGGGAACACTGAAGCTTTCTTT.

The chain joins TRBV7-9 to TRBJ1-1; D is unresolved. The CDR3 sequence is 12 residues long. V lost 1 base and J lost 7, with 7 bases in between. CDR1 and CDR2 from the germline V gene are SEHNR and FQNEAQ (reference sequence). CDR3 loop: CASSLGEIEAFF. The CDR3 nucleotides read TGTGCCAGCAGCTTAGGGGAGATTGAAGCTTTCTTT.

This clone was counted a single time. The chain employs TRBV6-5 and TRBJ1-5; D might be TRBD1 (6 bases). Per the germline V gene, CDR1 is MNHEY and CDR2 is SVGAGI. This CDR3 is 13 amino acids long. V dropped 4 bases and J dropped 6 bases, with 10 bases sitting between them. CDR3: CASSSSGAQPQHF. The CDR3 DNA is TGTGCCAGCAGTTCCTCGGGGGCTCAGCCCCAGCATTTT.

In its sample, this clone was seen a few times. The CDR3 is CASNPRGGPYEQYV. The CDR3 nucleotides are TGTGCCAGCAACCCCCGAGGGGGACCCTACGAGCAGTACGTC. V and J are TRBV5-8 and TRBJ2-7; D is possibly TRBD1 (6 bases). V was shortened by 6 bases and J by 2 bases, with 15 bases between the two germline ends. Germline CDR1 and CDR2: SGHTS and YDEGEE. CDR3 length: 14 amino acids.

This sequence joins TRBV29-1 and TRBJ2-3, with 13 bases lining up with TRBD2. CDR1 and CDR2 (germline): SQVTM, ANQGSEA. J gave up 6 bases and V 6 bases, and 12 bases lay outside the gene matches. The CDR3 has 16 amino acids. CDR3 in DNA: TGCAGCGTAGTCATCGGGACTAGCGGGAATCGGGATACGCAGTATTTT. Residues: CSVVIGTSGNRDTQYF.

The chain is built from TRBV4-3 and TRBJ2-2; TRBD1 aligns across 8 bases. Germline trimming cut 2 bases from V and 5 bases from J; bases unmatched to any gene: 10. Germline V CDR1 and CDR2: LGHNA, YSLEER. The CDR3 has 17 amino acids. CDR3 region: CASSQRPDRVGTGELFF. The CDR3 DNA reads TGCGCCAGCAGCCAAAGGCCGGACAGGGTGGGAACCGGGGAGCTGTTTTTT.

In this sample, this clone turned up a few times. V is TRBV27 and J is TRBJ2-5; no reliable D call. The CDR3 spans 14 residues. Germline CDR1 and CDR2: MNHEY and SMNVEV (reference sequence). Trimming pared 3 bases from V and 2 bases from J, leaving 10 bases between. The CDR3 reads CASSFGGWQETQYF. As DNA, the CDR3 is TGTGCCAGCAGTTTTGGCGGTTGGCAAGAGACCCAGTACTTC.

V usage is TRBV4-1 and J usage is TRBJ1-5; D is ambiguous. Per germline, CDR1 MGHRA and CDR2 YSYEKL. The CDR3 is 15 amino acids. The ends were cut back, 1 base at V and 4 bases at J, with 11 bases in the middle. This chain's CDR3 is CASSQGGPKNQPQHF. The CDR3 nucleotides read TGCGCCAGCAGCCAAGGAGGGCCCAAGAATCAGCCCCAGCATTTT.

This clone was found a few times. The chain is built from TRBV28 and TRBJ1-5, with TRBD1 identical over 8 bases. The J segment lost 0 bases and the V segment lost 4 bases, leaving 5 bases of the junction unmatched. The CDR3 length is 16 residues. CDR1 is MDHEN, CDR2 SYDVKM, per germline. The CDR3 sequence: CASSYTGGNSNQPQHF. The DNA of the CDR3 is TGTGCCAGCAGTTATACAGGGGGAAATAGCAATCAGCCCCAGCATTTT.

The chain has TRBV6-1 and TRBJ2-5, with TRBD2 identical over 12 bases. CDR1 MNHNS and CDR2 SASEGT come from the germline V gene. Trimming took 3 bases from V and 3 from J; bases not matched to a gene: 8. This CDR3 contains 17 residues. The CDR3 DNA reads TGTGCCAGCAGTGATCTTCTAGCGGGAGGGCCGGAAGAGACCCAGTACTTC. Translated: CASSDLLAGGPEETQYF.

The chain links TRBV5-6 to TRBJ1-5; no firm D call. Germline values: CDR1 SGHDT, CDR2 YYEEEE. The V and J ends lost 4 bases and 4 bases respectively, with 6 bases between them. The length of the CDR3 is 12 residues. CDR3 region: CASSRENQPQHF. Here the CDR3 DNA reads TGTGCCAGCAGCAGGGAGAATCAGCCCCAGCATTTT.

For this clone: Since the CDR3 does not end with the conserved phenylalanine or tryptophan, this likely comes from a read error. The V gene is TRBV6-5, the J gene TRBJ1-2, with D uncertain. The V end was cut by 6 bases, the J end by 9 bases, with 14 bases between. The CDR3 totals 12 residues. Germline CDR1 and CDR2: MNHEY and SVGAGI. In DNA form, the CDR3 reads TGTGCCAGCAGCCCACGGGAGGGTAGCTACACCCTC. This translates into CASSPREGSYTL.

This clone appeared a few times. The chain recombines TRBV19 with TRBJ1-5, with D perhaps matching TRBD1 (6 bases). Trimming left V 7 bases short and J 6 bases short, with 16 bases between. The CDR3 totals 14 residues. CDR1 LNHDA and CDR2 SQIVND come from the germline V gene (reference sequence). The CDR3 DNA reads as TGTGCCAGTACCGCCGGGGGCGGGAGTCAGCCCCAGCATTTT. This encodes CASTAGGGSQPQHF.